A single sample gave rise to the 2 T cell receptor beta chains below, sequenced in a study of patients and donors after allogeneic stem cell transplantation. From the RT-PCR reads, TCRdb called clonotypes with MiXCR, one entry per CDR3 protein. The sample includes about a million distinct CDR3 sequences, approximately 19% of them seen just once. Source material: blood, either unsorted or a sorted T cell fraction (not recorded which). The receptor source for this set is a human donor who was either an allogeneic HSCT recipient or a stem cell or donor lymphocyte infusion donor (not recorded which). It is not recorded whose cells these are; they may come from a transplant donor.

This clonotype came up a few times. CDR3 loop: CASSYRASPEQYF. The CDR3 DNA follows: TGTGCCAGCAGTTACCGTGCTAGCCCTGAGCAGTACTTC. The chain has TRBV6-2 or TRBV6-3 and TRBJ2-7; TRBD2 is a possible D gene (5 bases). This CDR3 comprises 13 residues. CDR1 is MNHEY, CDR2 SVGEGT, per germline. The V end lost 2 bases, the J end lost 7 bases, and 12 bases lay between the germline ends.

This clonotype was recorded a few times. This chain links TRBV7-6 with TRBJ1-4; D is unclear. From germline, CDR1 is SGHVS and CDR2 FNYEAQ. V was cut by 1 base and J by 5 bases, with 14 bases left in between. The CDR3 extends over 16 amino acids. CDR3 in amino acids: CASSLGRTDLNEKLFF. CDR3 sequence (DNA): TGTGCCAGCAGCTTAGGGAGGACGGACCTAAATGAAAAACTGTTTTTT.